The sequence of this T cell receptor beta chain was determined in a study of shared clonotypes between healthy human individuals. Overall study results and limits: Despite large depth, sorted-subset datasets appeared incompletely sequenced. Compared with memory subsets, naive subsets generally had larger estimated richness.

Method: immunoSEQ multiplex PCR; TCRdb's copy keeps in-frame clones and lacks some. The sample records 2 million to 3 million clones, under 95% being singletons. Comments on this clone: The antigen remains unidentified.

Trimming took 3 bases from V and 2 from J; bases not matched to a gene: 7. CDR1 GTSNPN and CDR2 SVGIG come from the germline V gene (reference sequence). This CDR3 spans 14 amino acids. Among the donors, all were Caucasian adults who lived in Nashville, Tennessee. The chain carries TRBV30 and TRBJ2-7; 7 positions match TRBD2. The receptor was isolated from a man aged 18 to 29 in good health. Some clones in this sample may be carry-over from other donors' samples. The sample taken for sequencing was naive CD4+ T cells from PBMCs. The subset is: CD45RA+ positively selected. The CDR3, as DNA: TGTGCCTGGAGGGATTCGGGACTAACCTACGAGCAGTACTTC. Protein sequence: CAWRDSGLTYEQYF. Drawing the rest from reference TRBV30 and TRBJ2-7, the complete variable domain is SQTIHQWPATLVQPVGSPLSLECTVEGTSNPNLYWYRQAAGRGLQLLFYSVGIGQISSEVPQNLSASRPQDRQFILSSKKLLLSDSGFYLCAWRDSGLTYEQYFGPGTRLTVT.